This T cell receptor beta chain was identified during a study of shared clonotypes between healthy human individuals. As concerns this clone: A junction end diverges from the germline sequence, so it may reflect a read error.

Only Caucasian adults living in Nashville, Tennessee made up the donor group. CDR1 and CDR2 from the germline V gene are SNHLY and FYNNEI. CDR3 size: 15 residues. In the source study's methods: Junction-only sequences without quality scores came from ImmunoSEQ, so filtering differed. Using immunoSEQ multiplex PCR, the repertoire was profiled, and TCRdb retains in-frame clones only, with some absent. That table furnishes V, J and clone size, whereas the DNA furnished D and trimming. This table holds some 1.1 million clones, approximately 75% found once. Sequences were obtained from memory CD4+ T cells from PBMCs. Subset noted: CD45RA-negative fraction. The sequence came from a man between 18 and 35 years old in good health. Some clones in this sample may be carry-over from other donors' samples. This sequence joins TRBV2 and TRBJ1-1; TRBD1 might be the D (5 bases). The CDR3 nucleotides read TGTGCCAGCAGTGAAAAATCGGGGGGGAACGCTGAAGCTTTCTTT. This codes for CASSEKSGGNAEAFF.